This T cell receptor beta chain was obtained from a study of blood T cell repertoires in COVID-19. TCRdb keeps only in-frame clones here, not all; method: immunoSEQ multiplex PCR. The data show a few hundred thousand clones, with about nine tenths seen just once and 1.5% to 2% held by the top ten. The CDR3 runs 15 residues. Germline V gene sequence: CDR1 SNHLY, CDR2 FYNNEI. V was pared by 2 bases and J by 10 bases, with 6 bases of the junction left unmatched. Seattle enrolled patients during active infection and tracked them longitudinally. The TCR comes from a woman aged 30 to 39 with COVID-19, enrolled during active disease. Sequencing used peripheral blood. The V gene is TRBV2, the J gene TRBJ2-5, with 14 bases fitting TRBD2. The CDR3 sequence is CASSELGLAGDNQYF. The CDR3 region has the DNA TGTGCCAGCAGTGAACTGGGACTAGCGGGGGACAACCAGTACTTC. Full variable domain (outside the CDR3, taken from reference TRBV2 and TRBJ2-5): EPEVTQTPSHQVTQMGQEVILRCVPISNHLYFYWYRQILGQKVEFLVSFYNNEISEKSEIFDDQFSVERPDGSNFTLKIRSTKLEDSAMYFCASSELGLAGDNQYFGPGTRLLVL.